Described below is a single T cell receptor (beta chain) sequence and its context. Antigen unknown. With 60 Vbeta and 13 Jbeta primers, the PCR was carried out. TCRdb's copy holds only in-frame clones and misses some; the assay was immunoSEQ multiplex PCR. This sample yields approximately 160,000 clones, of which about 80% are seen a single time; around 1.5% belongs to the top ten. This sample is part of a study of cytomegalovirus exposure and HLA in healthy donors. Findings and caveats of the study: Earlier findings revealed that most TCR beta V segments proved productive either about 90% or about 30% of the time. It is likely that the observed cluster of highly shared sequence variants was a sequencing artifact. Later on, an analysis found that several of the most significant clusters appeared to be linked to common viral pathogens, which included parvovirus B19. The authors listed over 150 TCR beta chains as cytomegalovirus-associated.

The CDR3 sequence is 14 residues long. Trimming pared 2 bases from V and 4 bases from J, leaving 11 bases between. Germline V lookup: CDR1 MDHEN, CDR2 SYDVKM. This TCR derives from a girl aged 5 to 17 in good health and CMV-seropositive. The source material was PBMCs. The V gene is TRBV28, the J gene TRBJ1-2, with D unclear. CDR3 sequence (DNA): TGTGCCAGCAGTTTAGGACTCCTAAGCTATGGCTACACCTTC. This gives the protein CASSLGLLSYGYTF.